This TCR beta chain was obtained from a study of blood T cell repertoires in COVID-19. In the study overall: Samples representing acute and convalescent COVID-19 were sourced from the United States, Italy and Spain. PBMCs, B-cell-depleted T cells, or T cells provided the cDNA or gDNA that made up the material.

In the original analysis: Researchers report that nucleated cell counts were estimated from reference gene primer amplification. The data were produced by immunoSEQ multiplex PCR, yet TCRdb's version contains in-frame clones alone and is incomplete. V and J calls and clone size are copied from that table; D and trimming were computed from the DNA. The top ten hold about two thirds of the sample, which has under 35,000 clones, about four fifths seen once. This TCR was recovered from a man between 65 and 80 years old with acute or convalescent COVID-19. Sequences were obtained from peripheral blood.

CDR3 DNA sequence: TGTGCCAGCAGCGTAGGGCCGATTAGCAATCAGCCCCAGCATTTT. This gives the protein CASSVGPISNQPQHF. This rearrangement joins TRBV9 to TRBJ1-5; no definite D call. V was pared by 0 bases and J by 0 bases, with 7 bases between. This CDR3 has 15 residues. The germline V gene has CDR1 SGDLS and CDR2 YYNGEE. Complete variable domain (other parts from reference TRBV9 and TRBJ1-5): DSGVTQTPKHLITATGQRVTLRCSPRSGDLSVYWYQQSLDQGLQFLIQYYNGEERAKGNILERFSAQQFPDLHSELNLSSLELGDSALYFCASSVGPISNQPQHFGDGTRLSIL.